This T cell receptor (beta chain) is drawn from a study of somatic mutations in cytotoxic T cells in rheumatoid arthritis. On the study more broadly: At nearly 100% purity, some V beta antibody-stained T-cell populations were flow-sorted, and these included V beta1+ cells that were sequenced for TCRB. Study results and limitations: The study found CD8+ clonality increased with age in rheumatoid arthritis patients, not healthy controls.

Worth noting for this clone: As yet, its antigen is unknown.

The CDR3 runs to 15 residues. The germline gives CDR1 MNHNY, CDR2 SVGAGI (reference sequence). V shed 2 bases and J shed 3 bases, with 13 bases lying between them. This table comes from immunoSEQ multiplex PCR, and its TCRdb copy is limited to in-frame clones, with some not included. The table includes 4,000 or so clones, under 95% detected once. The sample taken for sequencing was CD8+ T cells sorted from blood. The chain uses TRBV6-6 and TRBJ2-5; no firm D call. This receptor was obtained from an older woman with rheumatoid arthritis. The CDR3 loop reads CASSYTLRLKETQYF. CDR3 coding DNA: TGTGCCAGCAGTTACACGTTGAGACTCAAAGAGACCCAGTACTTC.